These 16 T cell receptor beta chains were sequenced from one sample in a study of regulatory T cells in long-lasting Graves disease. With iRepertoire HTBI primers and Arm-PCR of CDR3 regions, TCR beta libraries were built. TCRdb ran MiXCR on the multiplex PCR reads and lists one entry per CDR3 protein. The sample carries about 460,000 distinct CDR3 sequences, roughly 22% recorded once. The sample's time point: persistent/refractory GD, antithyroid drugs over 5 years with positive TRAb. Researchers made the TCR library from RNA that was extracted from PBMCs. The sample was peripheral blood mononuclear cells (PBMCs), taken when the disease was refractory, from a patient treated with antithyroid drugs. These receptors were taken from a female donor with Graves disease.

The chain's CDR3 is CAISESTGSPEAFF. CDR3 DNA: TGTGCCATCAGTGAGTCAACAGGGTCGCCTGAAGCTTTCTTT. The chain combines TRBV10-3 with TRBJ1-1, with TRBD1 as a possible D gene (6 bases). V was pared by 0 bases and J by 6 bases, with 11 bases between. The CDR3 runs 14 residues. Germline CDR1 reads ENHRY; CDR2 reads SYGVKD.

This chain uses TRBV7-8 with TRBJ1-5; perhaps TRBD1 as D (5 bases). V was trimmed by 8 bases and J by 4 bases, leaving 12 bases between them. Germline V gene sequence: CDR1 SGHVS, CDR2 FQNEAQ. This CDR3 contains 13 residues. CDR3 nucleotides: TGTGCCAGCGGTCCAGGGCCTAATCAGCCCCAGCATTTT. The encoded protein is CASGPGPNQPQHF.

In its sample, this clonotype was seen many times. This chain joins TRBV27 and TRBJ1-1, with D hard to call. Germline V lookup: CDR1 MNHEY, CDR2 SMNVEV (reference sequence). This CDR3 has 14 amino acids. Trimming took 5 bases from V and 4 from J, leaving 14 bases between them. This CDR3 is CASSITPLSTEAFF. In nucleotides, the CDR3 is TGTGCCAGCAGTATAACACCGTTGAGCACTGAAGCTTTCTTT.

There are many counts of this clonotype. This rearrangement joins TRBV27 to TRBJ2-5; 9 bases map to TRBD1. Germline loops: CDR1 MNHEY, CDR2 SMNVEV (reference sequence). Trimming at V came to 5 bases and at J to 0 bases, leaving 7 bases not matched to a gene. This CDR3 spans 16 amino acids. This chain's CDR3 is CASSTYRGRYQETQYF. The CDR3 DNA follows: TGTGCCAGCAGTACCTACAGGGGGCGATACCAAGAGACCCAGTACTTC.

This chain joins TRBV28 and TRBJ2-3; D is ambiguous. From germline, CDR1 is MDHEN and CDR2 SYDVKM. The CDR3 has 13 residues. V lost 4 bases and J lost 1, with 6 bases in between. The chain's CDR3 is CASSSTRTDTQYF. CDR3 DNA sequence: TGTGCCAGCAGTTCTACGCGCACAGATACGCAGTATTTT.

This clonotype was found many times. The chain recombines TRBV28 with TRBJ1-6, with a possible D match to TRBD1 (5 bases). With 6 bases removed from V and 9 bases from J, the gap between germline ends came to 18 bases. Germline V gene lookup returns CDR1 MDHEN and CDR2 SYDVKM. The CDR3 contains 15 residues. The CDR3 is CASSWDRVRASPLHF. CDR3 sequence (DNA): TGTGCCAGCAGCTGGGACCGTGTCCGGGCTTCACCCCTCCACTTT.

The gene calls are TRBV30 and TRBJ2-7; TRBD1 aligns across 8 bases. The germline V gene encodes CDR1 GTSNPN and CDR2 SVGIG (reference sequence). The V segment lost 2 bases and the J segment 4 bases; nucleotides outside the gene matches: 7. The CDR3 sequence is 14 residues long. The chain's CDR3 is CAWSLDRGPYEQYF. Here the CDR3 DNA reads TGTGCCTGGAGTTTAGACAGGGGCCCTTACGAGCAGTACTTC.

This clonotype was seen repeatedly, ten times or more. This sequence joins TRBV19 and TRBJ1-2; D call uncertain. The V end was cut by 5 bases, the J end by 1 base, with 5 bases between. CDR1 and CDR2 (germline): LNHDA, SQIVND (reference sequence). The CDR3 covers 12 residues. CDR3 loop: CASSVFNYGYTF. CDR3 nucleotides: TGTGCCAGTAGTGTCTTTAACTATGGCTACACCTTC.

V and J are TRBV10-3 and TRBJ2-7; 7 bases are shared with TRBD2. The CDR3 runs 14 residues. V dropped 2 bases and J dropped 3; count of bases not matched to a gene: 4. Per germline, CDR1 ENHRY and CDR2 SYGVKD. CDR3 DNA: TGTGCCATCAGTGAGGGGGGAGGGCGCTACGAGCAGTACTTC. Its protein is CAISEGGGRYEQYF.

This clonotype was observed a handful of times. V usage is TRBV6-1 and J usage is TRBJ2-7; D is unclear. CDR3 length: 12 residues. The ends were cut back, 2 bases at V and 4 bases at J, with 6 bases in the middle. Germline CDR1 and CDR2: MNHNS and SASEGT. The CDR3 nucleotides are TGTGCCAGCAGTGAACCAGTTTACGAGCAGTACTTC. Translation gives CASSEPVYEQYF.

V is TRBV5-5 and J is TRBJ1-1; a weak D match, TRBD1 (6 bases). With 3 bases removed from V and 5 bases from J, the gap between germline ends came to 17 bases. From germline, CDR1 is SGHKS and CDR2 YYEKEE (reference sequence). CDR3 size: 15 residues. In DNA, the CDR3 is TGTGCCAGCAGCTCGGGAGGGGGGTCTAGAACTGAAGCTTTCTTT. Translation gives CASSSGGGSRTEAFF.

Concerning this clonotype itself: Since a much larger clone is just one base distant, this may be a read error. The chain couples TRBV6-1 to TRBJ2-7; 9 bases match TRBD2. CDR1 and CDR2 (germline): MNHNS, SASEGT. The CDR3 has 15 residues. CDR3: CTSNTLAGANYEQYF. The DNA for the CDR3 is TGTACCAGCAACACATTAGCGGGAGCGAACTACGAGCAGTACTTC.

CDR3 sequence: CAWSRDGSEQYF. The CDR3, as DNA: TGTGCCTGGAGTCGGGACGGAAGCGAGCAGTACTTC. This rearrangement joins TRBV30 to TRBJ2-7; tentatively, D is TRBD1 or TRBD2 (5 bases each). This CDR3 contains 12 residues. Germline lookup yields CDR1 GTSNPN and CDR2 SVGIG (reference sequence). Trimming stripped 2 bases from V and 6 bases from J, with 11 bases between.

The chain employs TRBV6-2 or TRBV6-3 and TRBJ1-4; 9 bases map to TRBD1. CDR1 and CDR2 (germline): MNHEY, SVGEGT. J lost 8 bases, V lost 0 bases, and 1 base had no gene match. This CDR3 spans 14 amino acids. This CDR3 reads CASSYSGQGEKLFF. The CDR3 region has the DNA TGTGCCAGCAGTTACTCGGGACAGGGAGAAAAACTGTTTTTT.

The chain uses TRBV5-1 and TRBJ1-6; the D is unclear. Per the germline V gene, CDR1 is SGHRS and CDR2 is YFSETQ. V was clipped by 4 bases and J by 7 bases, with 18 bases between them. This CDR3 is built from 16 residues. CDR3 bases: TGCGCCAGCAGCACCATGAACGTGGACTCAAATTCACCCCTCCACTTT. This gives the protein CASSTMNVDSNSPLHF.

This clonotype was detected only a few times. V and J are TRBV19 and TRBJ1-2, with 10 bases fitting TRBD1. Germline CDR1 is LNHDA and CDR2 is SQIVND (reference sequence). The CDR3 has 13 amino acids. J lost 8 bases, V lost 5 bases, and 5 bases had no gene match. CDR3 loop: CASSGTGVEGYTF. DNA for the CDR3: TGTGCCAGTAGTGGGACAGGGGTCGAGGGCTACACCTTC.